This record concerns one T cell receptor (beta chain) sequence. Its antigen is still unknown. This sample is drawn from a study of OX40 agonist ivuxolimab in advanced cancers. About the study: Among those enrolled, mean age was about 62 years (range about 23 to 79) and 75% to 85% were male. Study-wide points: Clones of CD4+ and CD8+ blood T cells grew by week 6 at doses of 0.1 to 3.0 mg/kg.

Data came from immunoSEQ multiplex PCR; TCRdb stores just in-frame clones and leaves some out. This sample carries roughly 69,000 clones, around 90% of them seen once, and the ten largest clones take about 4%. CDR1 and CDR2 from the germline V gene are LNHNV and YYDKDF (reference sequence). The CDR3 runs 16 residues. Trimming stripped 0 bases from V and 7 bases from J, with 16 bases between. This chain joins TRBV15 and TRBJ1-5; weak D call: TRBD1 (5 bases). Material: CD4+ or CD8+ T cells sorted from blood, obtained in a trial of the OX40 agonist ivuxolimab. The receptor was isolated from an adult with an advanced solid tumor such as melanoma, head and neck, liver or kidney cancer. Written as DNA, the CDR3 is TGTGCCACCAGCAGAGATAAGCAGGGTAGTTTGCAGCCCCAGCATTTT. Residues: CATSRDKQGSLQPQHF.